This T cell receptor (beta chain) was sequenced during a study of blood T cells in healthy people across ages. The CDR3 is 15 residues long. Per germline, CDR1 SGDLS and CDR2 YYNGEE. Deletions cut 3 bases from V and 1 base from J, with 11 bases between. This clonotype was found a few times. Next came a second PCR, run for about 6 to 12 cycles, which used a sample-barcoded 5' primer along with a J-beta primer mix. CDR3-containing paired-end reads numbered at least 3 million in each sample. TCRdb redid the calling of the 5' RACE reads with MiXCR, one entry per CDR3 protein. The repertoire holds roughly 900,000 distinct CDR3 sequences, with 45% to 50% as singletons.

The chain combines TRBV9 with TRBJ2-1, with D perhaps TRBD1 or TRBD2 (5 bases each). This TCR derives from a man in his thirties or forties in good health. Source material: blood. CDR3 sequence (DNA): TGTGCCAGCAGCGCGGGACGGCTTTCCTACAATGAGCAGTTCTTC. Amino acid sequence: CASSAGRLSYNEQFF.